Sequencing of this T cell receptor beta chain was carried out in a study of cytomegalovirus exposure and HLA in healthy donors. PCR used 60 Vbeta primers and 13 Jbeta primers. Profiling relied on immunoSEQ multiplex PCR, and the TCRdb table lists in-frame clones only, not all of them. Altogether some 140,000 clones are present, nearly 80% being singletons, with the ten largest covering around 0.99%. Study-level findings and limits: Most likely, a cluster of highly shared sequence variants arose as a sequencing artifact. Later analysis indicated greater clonal expansion among HLA-associated TCR beta chains than among equally common other chains.

In regard to this clone: What it binds is unknown.

The CDR3 runs 16 residues. With 4 bases clipped from V and 6 bases from J, the junction kept 2 bases outside the gene matches. Germline lookup yields CDR1 MGHRA and CDR2 YSYEKL. This TCR was sampled from a male donor in good health and CMV-seronegative. The chain uses TRBV4-1 and TRBJ2-2; 16 bases align to TRBD2. Sample: PBMCs. CDR3 sequence: CASSPGTSGGAGELFF. The CDR3 coding sequence is TGCGCCAGCAGCCCCGGGACTAGCGGGGGGGCCGGGGAGCTGTTTTTT.